This passage covers 4 T cell receptor beta chains from one sample sequenced in a study of T cell responses to AZD1222 COVID-19 vaccine. Assay used: immunoSEQ multiplex PCR; TCRdb lists only in-frame clones, some missing. The table shows about 39,000 clones, with about 88% occurring only once. The source material was peripheral blood, sampled 28 days after the second dose of the MenACWY control vaccine. The receptors here all came from an adult who received the MenACWY meningococcal vaccine as a control.

The rearrangement joins TRBV7-9 to TRBJ2-1; D is undetermined. The CDR3 consists of 12 residues. Trimming pared 7 bases from V and 6 bases from J, leaving 10 bases between. Looked up from germline, CDR1 is SEHNR and CDR2 is FQNEAQ (reference sequence). CDR3: CASTYQSNEQFF. CDR3 bases: TGTGCCAGCACCTATCAAAGCAATGAGCAGTTCTTC.

The chain carries TRBV7-8 and TRBJ1-6; D is undetermined. Germline loops: CDR1 SGHVS, CDR2 FQNEAQ. Trimming stripped 5 bases from V and 5 bases from J, with 13 bases between. This CDR3 is built from 15 residues. This CDR3 is CASSARLEHNSPLHF. DNA for the CDR3: TGTGCCAGCAGCGCCCGACTGGAACATAATTCACCCCTCCACTTT. Drawing the rest from reference TRBV7-8 and TRBJ1-6, the complete variable domain is GAGVSQSPRYKVAKRGQDVALRCDPISGHVSLFWYQQALGQGPEFLTYFQNEAQLDKSGLPSDRFFAERPEGSVSTLKIQRTQQEDSAVYLCASSARLEHNSPLHFGNGTRLTVT.

V and J are TRBV10-3 and TRBJ2-7; 9 nucleotides align to TRBD1. Germline V gene data show CDR1 as ENHRY and CDR2 as SYGVKD. V shed 8 bases and J 5 bases; nucleotides not matched to a gene: 10. This CDR3 contains 14 residues. This CDR3 is CAIGGDREAHEQYF. Written as DNA, the CDR3 is TGTGCCATCGGGGGGGACAGGGAGGCCCACGAGCAGTACTTC.

The chain is built from TRBV10-3 and TRBJ1-2; the D gene is possibly TRBD1 (6 bases). V lost 2 bases and J lost 4, with 20 bases in between. This CDR3 region has 17 residues. Per the germline V gene, CDR1 is ENHRY and CDR2 is SYGVKD. The CDR3 loop reads CAISEPGGAFPAYGYTF. The CDR3 DNA sequence: TGTGCCATCAGTGAGCCGGGGGGGGCTTTCCCGGCCTATGGCTACACCTTC.